Below are 25 T cell receptor beta chains sequenced from a single sample in a study of OX40 agonist ivuxolimab in advanced cancers. Produced via immunoSEQ multiplex PCR; TCRdb's table is partial and in-frame only. The sample records some 110,000 clones, about nine tenths being singletons. Sequencing was performed on CD4+ or CD8+ T cells sorted from blood, taken in a trial of the OX40 agonist ivuxolimab. The receptors were sampled from an adult with an advanced solid tumor such as melanoma, head and neck, liver or kidney cancer.

This chain connects TRBV5-6 to TRBJ1-6; no reliable D call. The V end lost 3 bases, the J end lost 6 bases, and 16 bases lay between the germline ends. The CDR3 is 16 residues long. Germline V gene data show CDR1 as SGHDT and CDR2 as YYEEEE. DNA of the CDR3: TGTGCCAGCAGCTGGAGACCCATAGGACCTAATTCACCCCTCCACTTT. It codes for CASSWRPIGPNSPLHF.

V gene TRBV11-1 combines with J gene TRBJ2-7; possibly TRBD1 or TRBD2 for D (5 bases each). The V end was cut by 7 bases, the J end by 4 bases, with 14 bases between. The length of the CDR3 is 13 residues. Germline CDR1 and CDR2: SGHAT and FQDESV (reference sequence). The DNA for the CDR3 is TGTGCCAGCACCTCGGGGACCCTTTACGAGCAGTACTTC. Translation gives CASTSGTLYEQYF.

CDR3 DNA sequence: TGTGCCAGCAGTTACGGCCGCTACGAGCAGTACTTC. Translation: CASSYGRYEQYF. The V call is TRBV6-6, the J call TRBJ2-5; D unresolved. The DNA end lines up better with TRBJ2-7; the J call may be wrong. Germline CDR1 and CDR2: MNHNY and SVGAGI (reference sequence). The CDR3 runs to 12 residues.

The rearrangement joins TRBV29-1 to TRBJ1-5, with D unclear. V lost 5 bases and J lost 4, with 9 bases in between. The CDR3 sequence is 12 residues long. Germline CDR1 SQVTM, CDR2 ANQGSEA. The CDR3 DNA is TGCAGCGTTAAACAGCCAAATCAGCCCCAGCATTTT. Residues: CSVKQPNQPQHF.

This chain links TRBV7-2 with TRBJ2-4; TRBD2 aligns across 8 bases. Trimming cost V 2 bases and J 8 bases; bases outside gene matches: 5. The germline V gene has CDR1 SGHTA and CDR2 FQGNSA. The CDR3 totals 14 residues. The CDR3 DNA is TGTGCCAGCAGCTTAAATAGCGGGGTTTACATTCAGTACTTC. As protein: CASSLNSGVYIQYF.

The chain is built from TRBV25-1 and TRBJ1-2; 9 bases are a match to TRBD1. Germline V gene sequence: CDR1 MGHDK, CDR2 SYGVNS. The ends lost 2 bases at V and 8 bases at J; junction bases unmatched: 12. CDR3 length: 16 residues. This CDR3 reads CASSEPGTGLGGGYTF. The CDR3 DNA is TGTGCCAGCAGTGAACCCGGGACAGGGTTAGGAGGCGGCTACACCTTC.

The chain recombines TRBV7-2 with TRBJ1-3; TRBD1 might be the D (5 bases). Trimming shortened V by 5 bases and J by 3 bases, and 14 bases separated the two germline ends. The CDR3 contains 15 residues. Germline values: CDR1 SGHTA, CDR2 FQGNSA. CDR3 residues: CASSPDTYFGNTIYF. The CDR3 DNA sequence: TGTGCCAGCAGCCCGGACACATACTTTGGAAACACCATATATTTT.

V and J are TRBV7-2 and TRBJ2-3; 7 bases are shared with TRBD2. This CDR3 comprises 16 residues. In germline, CDR1 is SGHTA, CDR2 FQGNSA. Trimming at V came to 2 bases and at J to 4 bases, leaving 9 bases not matched to a gene. The CDR3 protein is CASSLRLAGRADTQYF. CDR3 nucleotides: TGTGCCAGCAGCTTACGGCTTGCAGGGAGGGCAGATACGCAGTATTTT.

This chain connects TRBV7-8 to TRBJ2-7; 8 bases are shared with TRBD2. There are 17 residues in the CDR3. The V gene's germline CDR1 is SGHVS and CDR2 FQNEAQ. Trimming removed 5 bases from V and 0 bases from J; junction bases left unmatched: 12. CDR3 DNA sequence: TGTGCCAGCAGCCCCGGGAGAGCGGGGGCCGCCTCCTACGAGCAGTACTTC. Amino acid sequence: CASSPGRAGAASYEQYF.

V and J are TRBV30 and TRBJ2-5, with D possibly being TRBD2 (7 bases). V gave up 2 bases and J gave up 1 base, with 11 bases separating them. Germline CDR1 reads GTSNPN; CDR2 reads SVGIG (reference sequence). The CDR3 runs to 14 residues. CDR3 sequence (DNA): TGTGCCTGGAGTCGGGGGGCGGGCCAAGAGACCCAGTACTTC. Amino acids: CAWSRGAGQETQYF.

The rearrangement links TRBV5-1 to TRBJ1-6, with 10 bases fitting TRBD1. V trimming: 7 bases; J trimming: 9 bases; junction bases outside the gene matches: 7. The germline CDR1 and CDR2 sequences are SGHRS and YFSETQ. This CDR3 contains 14 residues. The CDR3 spells CASSPGTGVSPLHF. As DNA, the CDR3 is TGCGCCAGCTCTCCCGGGACAGGGGTTTCACCCCTCCACTTT.

This clone was observed once. The CDR3 reads CASSLRTGGNPGELFF. For the CDR3, the DNA is TGTGCCAGCAGCTTAAGGACAGGGGGTAATCCCGGGGAGCTGTTTTTT. The rearrangement links TRBV7-8 to TRBJ2-2, with 10 bases lining up with TRBD1. CDR3 length: 16 residues. CDR1 is SGHVS, CDR2 FQNEAQ, per germline. V shed 2 bases and J 6 bases; nucleotides not matched to a gene: 6.

The CDR3 nucleotides are TGTGCCAGCGGGTTCTTCGGGGATCCCCCTCCCAATCAGCCCCAGCATTTT. It yields the protein CASGFFGDPPPNQPQHF. J is TRBJ1-5 and V is TRBV28, with D uncertain. Germline-derived CDR1 and CDR2 are MDHEN and SYDVKM. The V end was cut by 8 bases, the J end by 3 bases, with 23 bases between. The CDR3 consists of 17 residues.

The genes are TRBV28 and TRBJ1-2; D may be TRBD1 (5 bases). Between the trimmed V and J ends, which lost 6 bases and 4 bases, there was a span of 9 bases. There are 12 residues in the CDR3. The germline CDR1 and CDR2 sequences are MDHEN and SYDVKM. CDR3: CASSPRVYGYTF. The DNA of the CDR3 is TGTGCCAGCAGCCCCAGGGTCTATGGCTACACCTTC.

V and J are TRBV6-5 and TRBJ2-1; a weak D match, TRBD1 (6 bases). Trimming stripped 6 bases from V and 6 bases from J, with 12 bases between. The CDR3 extends over 13 amino acids. The germline gives CDR1 MNHEY, CDR2 SVGAGI. CDR3 bases: TGTGCCAGCAGGACAGGTGGGGGCAATGAGCAGTTCTTC. This codes for CASRTGGGNEQFF.

The chain combines TRBV5-4 with TRBJ2-5; 8 bases are shared with TRBD2. CDR3 size: 14 residues. V shed 4 bases and J 2 bases; nucleotides not matched to a gene: 4. Germline-derived CDR1 and CDR2 are SGHNT and YYREEE (reference sequence). The CDR3 region is CASSRPSGQETQYF. CDR3 nucleotides: TGTGCCAGCAGCCGCCCTAGCGGGCAAGAGACCCAGTACTTC. Drawing the rest from reference TRBV5-4 and TRBJ2-5, the complete variable domain is ETGVTQSPTHLIKTRGQQVTLRCSSQSGHNTVSWYQQALGQGPQFIFQYYREEENGRGNFPPRFSGLQFPNYSSELNVNALELDDSALYLCASSRPSGQETQYFGPGTRLLVL.

The chain combines TRBV2 with TRBJ1-2; 9 bases are a match to TRBD1. Trimming took 0 bases from V and 12 from J; bases not matched to a gene: 11. This CDR3 has 15 amino acids. Germline V gene data show CDR1 as SNHLY and CDR2 as FYNNEI. CDR3 residues: CASSEARGDRDLHTF. The CDR3 region has the DNA TGTGCCAGCAGTGAAGCGCGGGGGGACAGGGACCTCCACACCTTC.

J is TRBJ2-2 and V is TRBV19; D perhaps matches TRBD1 (6 bases). This CDR3 is 16 amino acids long. Trimming shortened V by 1 base and J by 5 bases, and 14 bases separated the two germline ends. Germline V gene sequence: CDR1 LNHDA, CDR2 SQIVND (reference sequence). The CDR3 reads CASSIGGGTSTGELFF. Written as DNA, the CDR3 is TGTGCCAGTAGTATAGGAGGGGGTACGAGTACCGGGGAGCTGTTTTTT.

This chain links TRBV7-9 with TRBJ2-3; D is possibly TRBD1 or TRBD2 (5 bases each). Germline V lookup: CDR1 SEHNR, CDR2 FQNEAQ (reference sequence). Trimming took off 6 bases at V and 1 base at J, with 11 bases between the two ends. This CDR3 region has 14 residues. The CDR3 coding sequence is TGTGCCAGCAGTGGGCAGGGAGGCACAGATACGCAGTATTTT. Its translation: CASSGQGGTDTQYF.

The rearrangement joins TRBV5-1 to TRBJ1-5; no clear D. V lost 6 bases, J lost 6 bases, and 10 bases lay in between. The CDR3 is 12 amino acids. Germline lookup yields CDR1 SGHRS and CDR2 YFSETQ. The CDR3 region is CASTTASQPQHF. CDR3 bases: TGCGCCAGCACCACGGCGAGTCAGCCCCAGCATTTT.

CDR3 residues: CASSLEAGTNQPQHF. Here the CDR3 DNA reads TGCGCCAGCAGCTTGGAGGCAGGGACCAATCAGCCCCAGCATTTT. The chain carries TRBV5-1 and TRBJ1-5; TRBD1 is a possible D gene (5 bases). Germline CDR1 reads SGHRS; CDR2 reads YFSETQ. This CDR3 has 15 residues. The V and J ends lost 0 bases and 3 bases respectively, with 10 bases between them.

Turning to this clone: The sample contains more than one DNA sequence encoding this CDR3. J is TRBJ2-5 and V is TRBV2; D call uncertain. V gave up 3 bases and J gave up 5 bases, with 7 bases separating them. The CDR3 covers 12 residues. Per germline, CDR1 SNHLY and CDR2 FYNNEI. CDR3 region: CASSDLGETQYF. The CDR3 bases are TGTGCCAGCAGTGATCTTGGGGAGACCCAGTACTTC.

The CDR3 coding sequence is TGTGCCAGCAGTCTTCAGGGGTTTGGGAATGAAAAACTGTTTTTT. Encoded protein: CASSLQGFGNEKLFF. V gene TRBV28 combines with J gene TRBJ1-4, with D tentatively TRBD1 (6 bases). CDR1 is MDHEN and CDR2 is SYDVKM in the germline V gene. Trimming cost V 5 bases and J 5 bases, with 15 bases left between them. The length of the CDR3 is 15 residues.

V gene TRBV19 combines with J gene TRBJ1-1; 7 bases agree with TRBD1. V trimming: 4 bases; J trimming: 1 base; junction bases outside the gene matches: 6. Looked up from germline, CDR1 is LNHDA and CDR2 is SQIVND (reference sequence). The CDR3 has 15 amino acids. CDR3 sequence reads: CASSKNDRENTEAFF. CDR3 nucleotide sequence: TGTGCCAGTAGTAAAAACGACAGGGAGAACACTGAAGCTTTCTTT.

The chain links TRBV6-1 to TRBJ2-7; 9 bases align to TRBD1. The CDR3 has 15 residues. J gave up 1 base and V 6 bases, and 7 bases lay outside the gene matches. In germline, CDR1 is MNHNS, CDR2 SASEGT. The CDR3 nucleotides are TGTGCCAGCAGCTTACAGGGGGCCCCATCCTACGAGCAGTACTTC. Encoded protein: CASSLQGAPSYEQYF.